These 23 T cell receptor beta chains were all obtained from the same sample, sequenced in a study of human T cells and chemical hapten exposure. Using its own MiXCR run on the RACE reads, TCRdb lists one record per CDR3 protein. This sample carries about 80,000 distinct CDR3 sequences, around 9.4% of them seen once, and the ten largest clones take 1.5% to 2%. The time point: healthy volunteer bleed at 6 weeks. Total RNA came from unfractionated whole blood. Sequencing input: whole blood. These receptors all stem from a female donor in good health. Some clones in this sample may be carry-over from other donors' samples.

This clonotype was seen only a few times. This chain links TRBV4-2 with TRBJ2-3, with a tentative D call TRBD1 (6 bases). V lost 0 bases to trimming and J lost 6 bases, with 19 bases between them. The germline CDR1 and CDR2 sequences are LGHNA and YNFKEQ. This CDR3 comprises 17 residues. This CDR3 reads CASSQERGRGPVDTQYF. The CDR3 region has the DNA TGTGCCAGCAGCCAAGAACGGGGCAGGGGACCAGTGGATACGCAGTATTTT.

This clonotype was observed a handful of times. The chain couples TRBV7-2 to TRBJ2-3, with TRBD2 matching over 7 bases. The CDR3 extends over 16 amino acids. Germline loops: CDR1 SGHTA, CDR2 FQGNSA. V gave up 2 bases and J gave up 0 bases; unmatched junction bases: 5. The CDR3 nucleotides read TGTGCCAGCAGCTTATGGCCGGGGGGAAGCACAGATACGCAGTATTTT. Its translation is CASSLWPGGSTDTQYF.

In this sample, this clonotype turned up many times. This chain connects TRBV29-1 to TRBJ1-1; D is uncertain. The ends were cut back, 4 bases at V and 1 base at J, with 10 bases in the middle. The CDR3 consists of 13 residues. Germline V lookup: CDR1 SQVTM, CDR2 ANQGSEA. CDR3 sequence: CSVVPDTNTEAFF. The CDR3 nucleotides read TGCAGCGTTGTCCCCGACACGAACACTGAAGCTTTCTTT.

This clonotype was observed a handful of times. This chain connects TRBV5-1 to TRBJ2-7; 8 nucleotides match TRBD2. From germline, CDR1 is SGHRS and CDR2 YFSETQ. J lost 3 bases, V lost 4 bases, and 12 bases had no gene match. CDR3 length equals 16 residues. CDR3 coding DNA: TGCGCCAGCAGCACAGTCCCACTAGCGGCGAGCTACGAGCAGTACTTC. This sequence encodes CASSTVPLAASYEQYF.

The rearrangement links TRBV18 to TRBJ1-2, with 12 bases fitting TRBD1. The trim removed 3 bases at V and 5 bases at J, leaving 4 bases unmatched. The CDR3 consists of 15 residues. CDR1 and CDR2 from the germline V gene are KGHSH and LQKENI. The CDR3 DNA reads TGTGCCAGCTCACCGCCGGGACAGGGGGCGTATGGCTACACCTTC. It yields the protein CASSPPGQGAYGYTF.

This clonotype showed up many times. V gene TRBV10-3 combines with J gene TRBJ2-3; maybe TRBD2 (7 bases). From germline, CDR1 is ENHRY and CDR2 SYGVKD. V lost 2 bases and J lost 2, with 23 bases in between. The length of the CDR3 is 19 residues. Written as DNA, the CDR3 is TGTGCCATCAGTGAGAGAAGTACGTTGGGGGGGGGACACACAGATACGCAGTATTTT. Amino acids: CAISERSTLGGGHTDTQYF.

This clonotype was detected ten times or more. The chain employs TRBV29-1 and TRBJ2-3; weak D call: TRBD1 (6 bases). The CDR3 runs to 19 residues. CDR1 is SQVTM and CDR2 is ANQGSEA in the germline V gene. Trimming left V 2 bases short and J 2 bases short, with 26 bases between. CDR3 residues: CSVETHYPVQGLSTDTQYF. The DNA of the CDR3 is TGCAGCGTTGAAACCCATTATCCGGTTCAGGGGCTCTCCACAGATACGCAGTATTTT.

This clonotype has only a few counts. The rearrangement joins TRBV12-3 or TRBV12-4 to TRBJ2-7; TRBD1 matches at 7 bases. Trimming took 5 bases from V and 3 from J; bases not matched to a gene: 4. CDR3 length: 13 residues. Here the CDR3 DNA reads TGTGCCAGCAGTCCCTGGGACAGCTACGAGCAGTACTTC. This translates into CASSPWDSYEQYF.

This clonotype was seen at least ten times. The chain uses TRBV7-2 and TRBJ1-1, with 9 bases identical to TRBD1. The length of the CDR3 is 14 residues. Looked up from germline, CDR1 is SGHTA and CDR2 is FQGNSA. The trim removed 5 bases at V and 7 bases at J, leaving 8 bases unmatched. The chain's CDR3 is CASSRPDRGYEAFF. The CDR3 nucleotides are TGTGCCAGCAGCCGCCCCGACAGGGGGTATGAAGCTTTCTTT. The whole variable domain, filled in from reference TRBV7-2 and TRBJ1-1, reads GAGVSQSPSNKVTEKGKDVELRCDPISGHTALYWYRQSLGQGLEFLIYFQGNSAPDKSGLPSDRFSAERTGGSVSTLTIQRTQQEDSAVYLCASSRPDRGYEAFFGQGTRLTVV.

The sample holds many counts of this clonotype. The chain is built from TRBV20-1 and TRBJ2-7; perhaps TRBD2 as D (5 bases). Germline V lookup: CDR1 DFQATT, CDR2 SNEGSKA (reference sequence). Trimming took off 1 base at V and 3 bases at J, with 7 bases between the two ends. The CDR3 has 12 amino acids. This chain's CDR3 is CSARVDYYEQYF. For the CDR3, the DNA is TGCAGTGCTAGAGTTGACTACTACGAGCAGTACTTC.

This clonotype occurred many times. This chain uses TRBV20-1 with TRBJ2-7, with D unresolved. Germline CDR1 is DFQATT and CDR2 is SNEGSKA (reference sequence). Between the trimmed V and J ends, which lost 3 bases and 5 bases, there was a span of 14 bases. This CDR3 comprises 13 residues. The CDR3 is CSASRPSTHEQYF. DNA for the CDR3: TGCAGTGCTAGTCGGCCCTCGACCCACGAGCAGTACTTC.

The chain combines TRBV12-3 or TRBV12-4 with TRBJ1-3; 12 nucleotides align to TRBD1. The ends lost 6 bases at V and 0 bases at J; junction bases unmatched: 12. The CDR3 is 19 residues long. The CDR3 sequence: CASSPRDRGRDSSGNTIYF. In DNA form, the CDR3 reads TGTGCCAGCAGCCCCCGGGACAGGGGGCGCGACTCCTCTGGAAACACCATATATTTT.

The chain joins TRBV20-1 to TRBJ1-1; no clear D gene. This CDR3 is built from 12 residues. Germline assignment: CDR1 DFQATT and CDR2 SNEGSKA (reference sequence). Deletions cut 6 bases from V and 1 base from J, with 9 bases between. The CDR3 nucleotides are TGCAGTGCCATTCTCAGGAACACTGAAGCTTTCTTT. This gives the protein CSAILRNTEAFF.

Only a few counts were recorded for this clonotype. In DNA form, the CDR3 reads TGTGCCAGCAGTTACGTAAAGGGGACCAGTTACAATCAGCCCCAGCATTTT. Protein product: CASSYVKGTSYNQPQHF. The chain uses TRBV6-6 and TRBJ1-5, with a weak D call TRBD1 (5 bases). The V end was cut by 2 bases, the J end by 3 bases, with 17 bases between. Germline values: CDR1 MNHNY, CDR2 SVGAGI (reference sequence). This CDR3 region has 17 residues.

This clonotype was detected a few times. V is TRBV12-3 or TRBV12-4 and J is TRBJ1-5, with 8 bases aligning to TRBD1. Trimming removed 5 bases from V and 3 bases from J; junction bases left unmatched: 6. This CDR3 is built from 15 residues. The chain's CDR3 is CASSRDRGINQPQHF. CDR3 coding DNA: TGTGCCAGCAGTAGAGACAGGGGCATCAATCAGCCCCAGCATTTT.

The chain is built from TRBV6-2 or TRBV6-3 and TRBJ2-6; D gene ambiguous. Germline V lookup: CDR1 MNHEY, CDR2 SVGEGT. CDR3 length: 15 residues. The germline V and J ends were trimmed by 4 bases and 0 bases, with 7 bases remaining between them. CDR3 amino acids: CASSFVSSGANVLTF. CDR3 nucleotide sequence: TGTGCCAGCAGTTTTGTGAGCTCTGGGGCCAACGTCCTGACTTTC.

This chain uses TRBV12-3 or TRBV12-4 with TRBJ1-1, with TRBD1 as a possible D gene (5 bases). V shed 7 bases and J shed 0 bases, with 18 bases lying between them. There are 16 residues in the CDR3. The CDR3: CASTQYSDRVNTEAFF. In DNA form, the CDR3 reads TGTGCCAGCACACAATACTCAGACAGAGTGAACACTGAAGCTTTCTTT.

This clonotype was seen many times. J is TRBJ1-1 and V is TRBV27; D gene uncertain. V was clipped by 7 bases and J by 0 bases, with 15 bases between them. Germline V gives CDR1 MNHEY, CDR2 SMNVEV (reference sequence). The CDR3 covers 15 residues. This chain's CDR3 is CASKSTAAMNTEAFF. Here the CDR3 DNA reads TGTGCCAGCAAATCCACGGCAGCCATGAACACTGAAGCTTTCTTT.

This clonotype showed up many times. J is TRBJ1-6 and V is TRBV12-3 or TRBV12-4; 10 bases match TRBD1. The trim removed 4 bases at V and 7 bases at J, leaving 4 bases unmatched. The CDR3 has 15 residues. This chain's CDR3 is CASSSWDRGNSPLHF. CDR3 bases: TGTGCCAGCAGTTCTTGGGACAGGGGAAATTCACCCCTCCACTTT.

This clonotype was detected a few times. The genes are TRBV6-1 and TRBJ1-5; D might be TRBD1 (5 bases). The germline V and J ends were trimmed by 3 bases and 1 base, with 13 bases remaining between them. The CDR3 totals 16 residues. The germline gives CDR1 MNHNS, CDR2 SASEGT. The CDR3 bases are TGTGCCAGCAGTGAGTGGAGGGGCTCAAGCAATCAGCCCCAGCATTTT. Residues: CASSEWRGSSNQPQHF.

This clonotype was seen a handful of times. CDR3 DNA sequence: TGCAGTGCTAGAGATGGGGGGGGACAGGCGCTCCATGAGCAGTTCTTC. Translated, it gives CSARDGGGQALHEQFF. V and J are TRBV20-1 and TRBJ2-1; D might be TRBD1 (8 bases). Per the germline V gene, CDR1 is DFQATT and CDR2 is SNEGSKA (reference sequence). There are 16 residues in the CDR3. Trimming removed 0 bases at V and 8 bases at J, with 20 bases between.

This clonotype was detected ten times or more. This chain joins TRBV20-1 and TRBJ2-7, with D possibly TRBD1 on 5 matching bases. This CDR3 contains 14 residues. The germline CDR1 and CDR2 sequences are DFQATT and SNEGSKA (reference sequence). Trimming pared 1 base from V and 2 bases from J, leaving 12 bases between. CDR3 sequence (DNA): TGCAGTGCTAGAGGCCAGACAGCTACCTACGAGCAGTACTTC. It translates to CSARGQTATYEQYF.

This clonotype was observed a handful of times. The genes are TRBV7-6 and TRBJ2-2; D is unclear. The CDR3 spans 14 residues. V lost 0 bases and J 9 bases, leaving 11 bases between the germline ends. From germline, CDR1 is SGHVS and CDR2 FNYEAQ. CDR3 amino acids: CASSLAYGRRELFF. DNA of the CDR3: TGTGCCAGCAGCTTAGCTTACGGCCGCCGGGAGCTGTTTTTT.